The rows below give T cell receptor beta chains drawn from one sample of a study of molecular identifiers for immune sequencing clone quantification. TCRdb reprocessed the PCR reads via MiXCR and lists one record per CDR3 protein. The table has 600,000 to 650,000 distinct CDR3 sequences, just under 20% seen once. The sample comprised naive CD8+ T cells from blood, with Jurkat cell RNA spiked in. The source is a human donor in good health. Some libraries in this study had Jurkat cell RNA spiked in. CDR3s include the opening cysteine and the closing phenylalanine or tryptophan. A D gene is named only where the DNA matches it firmly. Clone size is given for some rows only: seen once, a few or many times, or a class if the clone is expanded.

CDR3 DNA: TGTGCCAGCAGCTTAGGACTAGTGCTGAGCACAGATACGCAGTATTTT
CDR3 protein: CASSLGLVLSTDTQYF
J gene: TRBJ2-3
clone size: few
V gene: TRBV7-9
D gene: -

CDR3 DNA: TGCGCCAGCAGCCCAGCCCGTGGGGACTATGGCTACACCTTC
CDR3 protein: CASSPARGDYGYTF
J gene: TRBJ1-2
clone size: few
V gene: TRBV4-1
D gene: -

CDR3 DNA: TGTGCCAGCAGCTTAGCGTGGCCGGGACAGGGGCTTTCGGAGACCCTGTACTTC
CDR3 protein: CASSLAWPGQGLSETLYF
J gene: TRBJ2-5
clone size: -
V gene: TRBV7-8
D gene: TRBD1

CDR3 DNA: TGTGCCAGCAGCAGTTTAGGGGGGAGGATATCGGTTTACGAGCAGTACTTC
CDR3 protein: CASSSLGGRISVYEQYF
J gene: TRBJ2-7
clone size: many
V gene: TRBV28
D gene: -

CDR3 DNA: TGTGCCGGACGGGAGGCAGTGAACACTGAAGCTTTCTTT
CDR3 protein: CAGREAVNTEAFF
J gene: TRBJ1-1
clone size: many
V gene: TRBV12-3/TRBV12-4
D gene: -

CDR3 DNA: TGTGCCAGCAGTTCGACTAGCGGAGAGACCGGGGAGCTGTTTTTT
CDR3 protein: CASSSTSGETGELFF
J gene: TRBJ2-2
clone size: -
V gene: TRBV2
D gene: TRBD2

CDR3 DNA: TGTGCTAGTGGTTTTTGGCCTAGCGGATACACAGATACGCGGTATTTT
CDR3 protein: CASGFWPSGYTDTRYF
J gene: TRBJ2-3
clone size: -
V gene: TRBV12-5
D gene: TRBD2

CDR3 DNA: TGTGCCAGCAGTTTGCTACACACCGGGGAGCTGTTTTTT
CDR3 protein: CASSLLHTGELFF
J gene: TRBJ2-2
clone size: many
V gene: TRBV28
D gene: -

CDR3 DNA: TGTGCCAGCAACCGACAGGGAACCGAGACCCAGTACTTC
CDR3 protein: CASNRQGTETQYF
J gene: TRBJ2-5
clone size: many
V gene: TRBV12-3/TRBV12-4
D gene: TRBD1

CDR3 DNA: TGTGCCAGCTCACCAGTCGACACAGATACGCAGTATTTT
CDR3 protein: CASSPVDTDTQYF
J gene: TRBJ2-3
clone size: many
V gene: TRBV18
D gene: -

CDR3 DNA: TGCGCCAGCAGCCAAGGAAGGGACAGGGGACCCGGGGAGCTGTTTTTT
CDR3 protein: CASSQGRDRGPGELFF
J gene: TRBJ2-2
clone size: -
V gene: TRBV4-3
D gene: TRBD1

CDR3 DNA: TGTGCCAGCAGCTTGAACAGCTACGAGCAGTACTTC
CDR3 protein: CASSLNSYEQYF
J gene: TRBJ2-7
clone size: many
V gene: TRBV7-9
D gene: -

CDR3 DNA: TGTGCCAGCAGCGTAGAAGCGGGAGTGGTCCATGAGCAGTTCTTC
CDR3 protein: CASSVEAGVVHEQFF
J gene: TRBJ2-1
clone size: many
V gene: TRBV9
D gene: TRBD2

CDR3 DNA: TGTGCCAGCAGCGGAGGACAGGGGGTCACTGAAGCTTTCTTT
CDR3 protein: CASSGGQGVTEAFF
J gene: TRBJ1-1
clone size: many
V gene: TRBV7-9
D gene: TRBD1

CDR3 DNA: TGCGCCAGCAGCCAAAAGGACCAAAGGAGCTCTGGGGCCAACGTCCTGACTTTC
CDR3 protein: CASSQKDQRSSGANVLTF
J gene: TRBJ2-6
clone size: many
V gene: TRBV4-1
D gene: -

CDR3 DNA: TGTGCCACCGGACAGAATCCTCTTATGAACACTGAAGCTTTCTTT
CDR3 protein: CATGQNPLMNTEAFF
J gene: TRBJ1-1
clone size: many
V gene: TRBV15
D gene: -

CDR3 DNA: TGTGCCAGCAGCGCACAGGGAATGAATTCACCCCTCCACTTT
CDR3 protein: CASSAQGMNSPLHF
J gene: TRBJ1-6
clone size: few
V gene: TRBV5-5
D gene: -

CDR3 DNA: TGCGCCAGCGGCCAAGAGAACACAGCCTCTTATGCCTATGGCTACACCTTC
CDR3 protein: CASGQENTASYAYGYTF
J gene: TRBJ1-2
clone size: few
V gene: TRBV4-3
D gene: -

CDR3 DNA: TGTGCCAGTAGTATTTTAACTCAGAACACCGGGGAGCTGTTTTTT
CDR3 protein: CASSILTQNTGELFF
J gene: TRBJ2-2
clone size: -
V gene: TRBV19
D gene: -

CDR3 DNA: TGTGCCAGCAGCTTAGCTGTGGGGTTTAACTATGGCTACACCTTC
CDR3 protein: CASSLAVGFNYGYTF
J gene: TRBJ1-2
clone size: few
V gene: TRBV7-8
D gene: -

CDR3 DNA: TGTGCCAGCAGCAGCACGTGGCCGGAGACCCAGTACTTT
CDR3 protein: CASSSTWPETQYF
J gene: TRBJ2-5
clone size: -
V gene: TRBV11-2
D gene: -

CDR3 DNA: TGCAGCGTTGAAGAAGACAGGGAGGCCTACAATGAGCAGTTCTTC
CDR3 protein: CSVEEDREAYNEQFF
J gene: TRBJ2-1
clone size: few
V gene: TRBV29-1
D gene: -

CDR3 DNA: TGTGCCAGCAGTTACGGGACAGGGTTGATGAGCTACACCTTC
CDR3 protein: CASSYGTGLMSYTF
J gene: TRBJ1-2
clone size: -
V gene: TRBV6-5
D gene: TRBD1

CDR3 DNA: TGTGCCAGTAGTCCCGGACAGGCCCGTGGCCCCTACGAGCAGTACTTC
CDR3 protein: CASSPGQARGPYEQYF
J gene: TRBJ2-7
clone size: many
V gene: TRBV19
D gene: TRBD1

CDR3 DNA: TGTGCCAGCAGCTTAACCGGGACAGGTTCTTACAATGAGCAGTTCTTC
CDR3 protein: CASSLTGTGSYNEQFF
J gene: TRBJ2-1
clone size: -
V gene: TRBV13
D gene: TRBD1

CDR3 DNA: TGCGCCGGCAGCTTGGCGGGGGGTGAAAAACTGTTTTTT
CDR3 protein: CAGSLAGGEKLFF
J gene: TRBJ1-4
clone size: -
V gene: TRBV5-1
D gene: -

CDR3 DNA: TGTGCCAGCAGTTACTACGCCGGGGTTTTAACTGAAGCTTTCTTT
CDR3 protein: CASSYYAGVLTEAFF
J gene: TRBJ1-1
clone size: many
V gene: TRBV6-5
D gene: -

CDR3 DNA: TGTGCCAGCAGCGTAGGGGGGGCCGGGACTGCCATGGATACGCAGTATTTT
CDR3 protein: CASSVGGAGTAMDTQYF
J gene: TRBJ2-3
clone size: many
V gene: TRBV9
D gene: -

CDR3 DNA: TGTGCCAGCAGTCCCCTATCCCCACAGGGTGGTGAGACCCAGTACTTC
CDR3 protein: CASSPLSPQGGETQYF
J gene: TRBJ2-5
clone size: many
V gene: TRBV27
D gene: -

CDR3 DNA: TGTGCCAGCAGCCAAGATCTTAGGGACTATTTCGATGAGCAGTTCTTC
CDR3 protein: CASSQDLRDYFDEQFF
J gene: TRBJ2-1
clone size: -
V gene: TRBV3-1
D gene: TRBD2

CDR3 DNA: TGCAGTGCTAGAGATTGGAGGGGGGTAGGCTACGAGCAGTACTTC
CDR3 protein: CSARDWRGVGYEQYF
J gene: TRBJ2-7
clone size: many
V gene: TRBV20-1
D gene: -

CDR3 DNA: TGTGCCTGGAGTGATGGGGGGAATGAAAAACTGTTTTTT
CDR3 protein: CAWSDGGNEKLFF
J gene: TRBJ1-4
clone size: many
V gene: TRBV30
D gene: -

CDR3 DNA: TGTGCCAGCAGCTCCCCCGGGGACAGGGGGAGCACAGATACGCAGTATTTT
CDR3 protein: CASSSPGDRGSTDTQYF
J gene: TRBJ2-3
clone size: many
V gene: TRBV7-6
D gene: TRBD1

CDR3 DNA: TGTGCCAGCAGCCGATCAGGTACCCCAGGCGGCTACACCTTC
CDR3 protein: CASSRSGTPGGYTF
J gene: TRBJ1-2
clone size: many
V gene: TRBV14
D gene: -

CDR3 DNA: TGTGCCAGCAGGGGGACAGGGTTAGCTAATGAAAAACTGTTTTTT
CDR3 protein: CASRGTGLANEKLFF
J gene: TRBJ1-4
clone size: few
V gene: TRBV27
D gene: TRBD1

CDR3 DNA: TGTGCCAGCAGCCTCCGACAGGCTATCTCTGGAAACACCATATATTTT
CDR3 protein: CASSLRQAISGNTIYF
J gene: TRBJ1-3
clone size: many
V gene: TRBV14
D gene: -

CDR3 DNA: TGCGCCAGCAGCCCTGAGACTAGCACAGATACGCAGTATTTT
CDR3 protein: CASSPETSTDTQYF
J gene: TRBJ2-3
clone size: many
V gene: TRBV4-3
D gene: -

CDR3 DNA: TGCAGTGCTAGAGGATTTTTGACCCAATCCTTAGGTACGCAGTATTTT
CDR3 protein: CSARGFLTQSLGTQYF
J gene: TRBJ2-3
clone size: few
V gene: TRBV20-1
D gene: -

CDR3 DNA: TGTGCCAGCAGTTACGAGTTGGGACTAGCGTCTGAGCAGTACTTC
CDR3 protein: CASSYELGLASEQYF
J gene: TRBJ2-7
clone size: many
V gene: TRBV6-5
D gene: TRBD2

CDR3 DNA: TGTGCCTGGAGCCACACTAACACTGAAGCTTTCTTT
CDR3 protein: CAWSHTNTEAFF
J gene: TRBJ1-1
clone size: many
V gene: TRBV30
D gene: -

CDR3 DNA: TGCGCCAGCAGCCAAGATTGGCTGGGGGATACGCAGTATTTT
CDR3 protein: CASSQDWLGDTQYF
J gene: TRBJ2-3
clone size: many
V gene: TRBV4-3
D gene: -

CDR3 DNA: TGTGCCAGCAGCCCACATCCTCCGGGGGGCGAGCAGTACTTC
CDR3 protein: CASSPHPPGGEQYF
J gene: TRBJ2-7
clone size: many
V gene: TRBV7-2
D gene: TRBD2

CDR3 DNA: TGTGCCGGCAGCCTGACAGGATCCTACGAGCAGTACTTC
CDR3 protein: CAGSLTGSYEQYF
J gene: TRBJ2-7
clone size: -
V gene: TRBV11-2
D gene: -

CDR3 DNA: TGCGCCAGCAGCATCGGGACAGGCTACGAGCAGTACTTC
CDR3 protein: CASSIGTGYEQYF
J gene: TRBJ2-7
clone size: many
V gene: TRBV19
D gene: TRBD1

CDR3 DNA: TGCGCCAGCAGCTTATTCGGGGGCCAAGAGACCCAGTACTTC
CDR3 protein: CASSLFGGQETQYF
J gene: TRBJ2-5
clone size: many
V gene: TRBV5-1
D gene: -

CDR3 DNA: TGTGCCACTATCGGTTCGTTAAGCATCGAACAGGGGGCTGGGGCCAACGTCCTGACTTTC
CDR3 protein: CATIGSLSIEQGAGANVLTF
J gene: TRBJ2-6
clone size: many
V gene: TRBV28
D gene: TRBD1

CDR3 DNA: TGTGCCAGCGGCCTAGCCCGGCAGGAGACCCAGTACTTC
CDR3 protein: CASGLARQETQYF
J gene: TRBJ2-5
clone size: -
V gene: TRBV7-6
D gene: -